A single sample gave rise to the 20 T cell receptor beta chains below, sequenced in a study of T cell repertoires in cytomegalovirus infection. In TCRdb, the reads were re-called with MiXCR into one record per CDR3 protein. Seen here are approximately 140,000 distinct CDR3 sequences, about 6.1% observed once, and the top ten hold roughly 18%. Material for sequencing was PBMCs. Source of these receptors: a human donor in good health (CMV status not recorded). Some clones in this sample may be carry-over from other donors' samples.

This clonotype was observed at least ten times. This CDR3 reads CASSQIRGPYEQYF. CDR3 DNA: TGTGCCAGCAGCCAGATCAGGGGGCCCTACGAGCAGTACTTC. This chain connects TRBV7-2 to TRBJ2-7, with 8 bases that match TRBD1. From germline, CDR1 is SGHTA and CDR2 FQGNSA. V trimming: 5 bases; J trimming: 2 bases; junction bases outside the gene matches: 5. The CDR3 length is 14 residues.

This clonotype was detected only a few times. The gene calls are TRBV20-1 and TRBJ1-5; D possibly corresponds to TRBD1 (6 bases). V was trimmed by 0 bases and J by 9 bases, leaving 18 bases between them. Germline V gene data show CDR1 as DFQATT and CDR2 as SNEGSKA (reference sequence). The CDR3 is 15 amino acids. The DNA for the CDR3 is TGCAGTGCTAGAGACGGCAGTTTGGGGGGCCGGCCCCAGCATTTT. Amino acid sequence: CSARDGSLGGRPQHF.

This clonotype was seen many times. The chain uses TRBV12-3 or TRBV12-4 and TRBJ1-6, with a possible D match to TRBD1 (5 bases). V gave up 6 bases and J gave up 10 bases, with 16 bases separating them. This CDR3 has 14 residues. CDR3 protein: CASRNRDGNSPLHF. In nucleotides, the CDR3 is TGTGCCAGCAGGAACCGGGACGGTAACTCACCCCTCCACTTT.

This clonotype was recorded at least ten times. This chain connects TRBV12-3 or TRBV12-4 to TRBJ1-2, with D maybe TRBD1 (5 bases). This CDR3 has 13 residues. With 3 bases removed from V and 7 bases from J, the gap between germline ends came to 12 bases. In DNA form, the CDR3 reads TGTGCCAGCAGTTTCAGGGTTCGGAGTGGCTACACCTTC. It yields the protein CASSFRVRSGYTF.

At least ten counts were recorded for this clonotype. The CDR3 DNA reads TGTGCCAGCAGCTTGGGGTCGGGACAGACCTATGGCTACACCTTC. This codes for CASSLGSGQTYGYTF. J is TRBJ1-2 and V is TRBV7-2; 7 positions match TRBD1. This CDR3 contains 15 residues. CDR1 is SGHTA, CDR2 FQGNSA, per germline. V was clipped by 3 bases and J by 4 bases; unmatched bases: 8.

This clonotype has ten or more counts. This sequence joins TRBV11-2 and TRBJ2-1, with D unclear. The V end lost 3 bases, the J end lost 3 bases, and 21 bases lay between the germline ends. Germline lookup yields CDR1 SGHAT and CDR2 FQNNGV. This CDR3 has 18 residues. The CDR3 region is CASSLWVFPTSGYNEQFF. The DNA for the CDR3 is TGTGCCAGCAGCTTGTGGGTTTTCCCCACAAGTGGCTACAATGAGCAGTTCTTC.

The rearrangement joins TRBV28 to TRBJ1-1, with no clear D. Germline V gene sequence: CDR1 MDHEN, CDR2 SYDVKM. With 0 bases removed from V and 0 bases from J, the gap between germline ends came to 14 bases. The CDR3 loop spans 17 amino acids. The CDR3 spells CASSLWGLGPMNTEAFF. The CDR3 DNA reads TGTGCCAGCAGTTTATGGGGTTTAGGACCAATGAACACTGAAGCTTTCTTT.

The table lists this clonotype with a few counts. The chain carries TRBV6-4 and TRBJ2-1; 10 bases map to TRBD2. The CDR3 runs to 13 residues. In germline, CDR1 is MRHNA, CDR2 SNTAGT. Unmatched junction bases numbered 2, after V lost 6 bases and J lost 6 bases. The CDR3: CASRAGGGNEQFF. CDR3 DNA: TGTGCCAGCAGAGCGGGGGGGGGCAATGAGCAGTTCTTC.

This clonotype came up many times. V and J are TRBV9 and TRBJ2-6; D remains ambiguous. V was trimmed by 0 bases and J by 0 bases, leaving 13 bases between them. The germline V gene encodes CDR1 SGDLS and CDR2 YYNGEE. This CDR3 has 18 amino acids. The CDR3 DNA sequence: TGTGCCAGCAGCGTAGCCGACATGAGTCGCTCTGGGGCCAACGTCCTGACTTTC. Its protein product is CASSVADMSRSGANVLTF.

This clonotype was recorded many times. The chain is built from TRBV10-3 and TRBJ2-3, with 7 bases matching TRBD2. Looked up from germline, CDR1 is ENHRY and CDR2 is SYGVKD. CDR3 length equals 14 residues. J lost 0 bases, V lost 8 bases, and 5 bases had no gene match. Written as DNA, the CDR3 is TGTGCCATCGGGCGGGGGTCTAGCACAGATACGCAGTATTTT. Translating it yields CAIGRGSSTDTQYF.

This clonotype was detected ten times or more. The chain employs TRBV5-1 and TRBJ2-3; either TRBD1 or TRBD2 may supply D (5 bases each). Looked up from germline, CDR1 is SGHRS and CDR2 is YFSETQ. V lost 0 bases, J lost 6 bases, and 17 bases lay in between. This CDR3 contains 16 residues. The CDR3 is CASSLEGTGPLDTQYF. CDR3 DNA sequence: TGCGCCAGCAGCTTGGAGGGGACGGGCCCCTTGGATACGCAGTATTTT.

CDR3 DNA sequence: TGTGCCAGCAGCGTATCCGGCCCTAGCTCTGGAAACACCATATATTTT. Its translation: CASSVSGPSSGNTIYF. The chain joins TRBV9 to TRBJ1-3, with no clear D. The germline V gene has CDR1 SGDLS and CDR2 YYNGEE. This CDR3 has 16 residues. The V end was cut by 1 base, the J end by 0 bases, with 11 bases between.

In its sample, this clonotype was seen many times. The chain recombines TRBV19 with TRBJ1-6; 7 bases are a match to TRBD1. Germline lookup yields CDR1 LNHDA and CDR2 SQIVND (reference sequence). There are 15 residues in the CDR3. V was pared by 5 bases and J by 4 bases, with 5 bases of the junction left unmatched. CDR3 sequence: CASSLRGQYNSPLHF. The CDR3 DNA is TGTGCCAGTAGTCTCAGGGGACAGTATAATTCACCCCTCCACTTT.

This clonotype was recorded at least ten times. The chain links TRBV7-6 to TRBJ2-1, with 7 bases aligning to TRBD1. V lost 5 bases to trimming and J lost 5 bases; unmatched junction nucleotides: 6. Germline V gene lookup returns CDR1 SGHVS and CDR2 FNYEAQ. The CDR3 loop spans 14 amino acids. The CDR3 region has the DNA TGTGCCAGCAGCCCACAGGGGCTCCACAATGAGCAGTTCTTC. Its protein is CASSPQGLHNEQFF.

This clonotype was observed many times. V is TRBV15 and J is TRBJ1-2; 8 positions agree with TRBD1. Looked up from germline, CDR1 is LNHNV and CDR2 is YYDKDF (reference sequence). The CDR3 has 16 residues. V was clipped by 0 bases and J by 4 bases; unmatched bases: 7. The CDR3 sequence is CATSRDLGGQAYGYTF. Written as DNA, the CDR3 is TGTGCCACCAGCAGAGACCTCGGGGGACAGGCCTATGGCTACACCTTC.

At least ten counts were recorded for this clonotype. The V and J genes are TRBV7-2 and TRBJ1-1; 12 positions agree with TRBD1. V dropped 2 bases and J dropped 6; count of bases not matched to a gene: 7. Per the germline V gene, CDR1 is SGHTA and CDR2 is FQGNSA. The CDR3 has 16 residues. CDR3: CASSLYGTGGIAEAFF. As DNA, the CDR3 is TGTGCCAGCAGCTTATACGGGACAGGGGGCATAGCTGAAGCTTTCTTT. Full variable domain (rest looked up from reference TRBV7-2 and TRBJ1-1): GAGVSQSPSNKVTEKGKDVELRCDPISGHTALYWYRQSLGQGLEFLIYFQGNSAPDKSGLPSDRFSAERTGGSVSTLTIQRTQQEDSAVYLCASSLYGTGGIAEAFFGQGTRLTVV.

The table lists this clonotype with a few counts. The chain couples TRBV28 to TRBJ2-3; the match to TRBD1 covers 9 bases. CDR1 and CDR2 (germline): MDHEN, SYDVKM. Trimming at V came to 4 bases and at J to 1 base, leaving 6 bases not matched to a gene. The CDR3 sequence is 16 residues long. The CDR3, as DNA: TGTGCCAGCAGTTCACCCCGGACAGGGGGCACAGATACGCAGTATTTT. Its translation is CASSSPRTGGTDTQYF.

This clonotype came up a few times. V gene TRBV2 combines with J gene TRBJ1-2; D perhaps matches TRBD1 (5 bases). V was pared by 2 bases and J by 7 bases, with 14 bases between. Germline CDR1 and CDR2: SNHLY and FYNNEI. There are 14 residues in the CDR3. The CDR3 DNA is TGTGCCAGCAGTGAAAATTCTCCAGGGTTTGGCTACACCTTC. Protein sequence: CASSENSPGFGYTF.

This clonotype was seen ten or more times. The chain joins TRBV6-2 or TRBV6-3 to TRBJ1-2; D uncertain. Germline CDR1 reads MNHEY; CDR2 reads SVGEGT. Trimming left V 9 bases short and J 7 bases short, with 15 bases between. CDR3 length equals 12 residues. The CDR3: CASRTRTPGYTF. The CDR3, as DNA: TGTGCCAGTCGGACGAGGACCCCTGGCTACACCTTC.

The chain joins TRBV20-1 to TRBJ2-5; D unresolved. CDR1 DFQATT and CDR2 SNEGSKA come from the germline V gene (reference sequence). V was cut by 4 bases and J by 4 bases, with 22 bases left in between. CDR3 length: 16 amino acids. This chain's CDR3 is CSATPSFLISGETQYF. The CDR3 region has the DNA TGCAGTGCTACCCCCTCTTTTCTCATTTCGGGAGAGACCCAGTACTTC.